A selection of T cell receptor beta chains follows, all from one sample in a study of OX40 agonist ivuxolimab in advanced cancers. Libraries were prepared by immunoSEQ multiplex PCR; TCRdb keeps only in-frame clonotypes and omits some of them. The repertoire holds around 100,000 clones, over 75% seen once, with about 0.15% in the top ten. Sequencing was performed on CD4+ or CD8+ T cells sorted from blood, taken in a trial of the OX40 agonist ivuxolimab. These receptors originate from an adult with an advanced solid tumor such as melanoma, head and neck, liver or kidney cancer. Each CDR3 is given with its conserved first and last residue. Each record gives: clone size, J gene, D gene, V gene, CDR3 DNA, CDR3 protein. The D gene is left open where the match is weak. Where a row states a size, it is once, few, many or the class of an expanded clone; other rows omit it.

>NA|TRBJ2-7|NA|TRBV19
TGTGCCAGTAGTATAGGCAGCGCCTACGAGCAGTACTTC
CASSIGSAYEQYF
>once|TRBJ2-5|TRBD2|TRBV29-1
TGCAGCGTTGAGCCTCGTGTAGCGGGGGAGACCCAGTACTTC
CSVEPRVAGETQYF
>NA|TRBJ2-3|NA|TRBV6-5
TGTGCCAGCAGCCGCCCCGGGACTGGTTTGCAGTATTTT
CASSRPGTGLQYF
>once|TRBJ2-1|TRBD2|TRBV6-5
TGTGCCAGCAGTCACCCTACTAGCGCCTACAATGAGCAGTTCTTC
CASSHPTSAYNEQFF
>once|TRBJ1-2|TRBD1|TRBV25-1
TGTGCCAGCAGTGACCGGGACAGGGTTGGCGGCTACACCTTC
CASSDRDRVGGYTF
>NA|TRBJ1-2|NA|TRBV30
TGTGCCCGGGAACGCGGGGGTGGCTATGGCTACACCTTC
CARERGGGYGYTF
>once|TRBJ2-2|TRBD1|TRBV25-1
TGTGCCAGCAGTGCCCGCCCGGACAGGGGAACCGGGGAGCTGTTTTTT
CASSARPDRGTGELFF
>few|TRBJ2-7|NA|TRBV6-1
TGTGCCAGCAGTGAAGCGTGGAGGGGATCGTACGAGCAGTACTTC
CASSEAWRGSYEQYF
>NA|TRBJ2-2|TRBD2|TRBV5-4
TGTGCCAGCAGACCAGGACTAGCGGGAGGTAGTGGCACCGGGGAGCTGTTTTTT
CASRPGLAGGSGTGELFF
>NA|TRBJ1-3|NA|TRBV6-6
TGTGCCAGCAGAGAGACAGGTACTGGAAACACCATATATTTT
CASRETGTGNTIYF
>NA|TRBJ2-7|NA|TRBV10-3
TGTGCCATCAGTGAGGACGTCAGGACCGAGCAGTACTTC
CAISEDVRTEQYF
>NA|TRBJ2-5|NA|TRBV5-1
TGCGCCAGCAGCTTGGAGGCAGGGATAGCCCAAGAGACCCAGTACTTC
CASSLEAGIAQETQYF
>NA|TRBJ2-1|NA|TRBV5-1
TGCGCCAGCAGCGGGCAAGGGATGGGATCCTACAATGAGCAGTTCTTC
CASSGQGMGSYNEQFF
>NA|TRBJ1-1|NA|TRBV2
TGTGCCAGCAGTGGGCAGGGTCGAGGGACTGAAGCTTTCTTT
CASSGQGRGTEAFF
>once|TRBJ1-1|NA|TRBV20-1
TGCAGGGCAAGAATGAACACTGAAGCTTTCTTT
CRARMNTEAFF
>NA|TRBJ1-1|NA|TRBV4-1
TGCGCCAGCAGCCACCTCGACAGGCAGGGCACTGAAGCTTTCTTT
CASSHLDRQGTEAFF
>NA|TRBJ1-4|TRBD1|TRBV5-1
TGCGCCAGCAGCTTGGATGGACAGGACTCAACTAATGAAAAACTGTTTTTT
CASSLDGQDSTNEKLFF
>NA|TRBJ2-5|NA|TRBV5-8
TGTGCCAGCACCCCAGGGGTGGGTAAAGAGACCCAGTACTTC
CASTPGVGKETQYF
>NA|TRBJ2-1|TRBD2|TRBV2
TGTGCCAGCCAAGCTACTAGCGGGAGGATCTCCTACAATGAGCAGTTCTTC
CASQATSGRISYNEQFF
>NA|TRBJ1-1|TRBD1|TRBV5-4
TGTGCCAGCAGCGGGGGACAGGGCAGGCCTGAAGCTTTCTTT
CASSGGQGRPEAFF
>NA|TRBJ2-6|NA|TRBV19
TGTGCCAGTAGTCGAACACAGGGTTTTGGTAACTCTGGGGCCAACGTCCTGACTTTC
CASSRTQGFGNSGANVLTF
>NA|TRBJ1-2|TRBD1|TRBV6-1
TGTGCCAGCAGTGAATACGGGACAGTAGCGAGATATGGCTACACCTTC
CASSEYGTVARYGYTF
>NA|TRBJ1-2|TRBD1|TRBV30
TGTGCCTGGAGACAGGGGGAGGACTATGGCTACACCTTC
CAWRQGEDYGYTF
>NA|TRBJ1-1|NA|TRBV11-2
TGTGCCAGCAGCCCCCCCAAGGTGAACACTGAAGCTTTCTTT
CASSPPKVNTEAFF
>NA|TRBJ2-1|NA|TRBV13
TGTGCCAGCAGCTTAGAGGCCCTTGCGGGGGCGTTCTCCTACAATGAGCAGTTCTTC
CASSLEALAGAFSYNEQFF
>NA|TRBJ2-1|TRBD2|TRBV9
TGTGCCAGCAGCCATCGGGGGGGCTCGTCCTACAATGAGCAGTTCTTC
CASSHRGGSSYNEQFF
>NA|TRBJ2-1|TRBD2|TRBV25-1
TGTGCCAGCAGTTCTCAAGGGCGGGGGGTTTTTCAGTTCTTC
CASSSQGRGVFQFF
>NA|TRBJ2-1|TRBD1|TRBV6-6
TGTGCCAGCAGTCCACGCGGGACAGGGGACAATGAGCAGTTCTTC
CASSPRGTGDNEQFF
>NA|TRBJ2-5|TRBD2|TRBV5-1
TGCGCCAGCAGCTCGAGAGCGGGGGCCATGGGGACCCAGTACTTC
CASSSRAGAMGTQYF
>NA|TRBJ2-7|NA|TRBV10-3
TGTGCCATCAGTAGAAGAGACAGCACCTACGAGCAGTACTTC
CAISRRDSTYEQYF
>few|TRBJ2-7|NA|TRBV7-3
TGTGCCAGCAGCTTAACCGCAGGGCCTGGGTACGAGCAGTACTTC
CASSLTAGPGYEQYF
>NA|TRBJ1-1|NA|TRBV21-1
TGTGCCAGCACAAGGGACGAGCGTAACAGTGGGAACACTGAAGCTTTCTTT
CASTRDERNSGNTEAFF
>NA|TRBJ1-3|NA|TRBV5-8
TGTGCCAGCAGCTTGGGGGCCAGACCTGGAAACACCATATATTTT
CASSLGARPGNTIYF